These 25 T cell receptor beta chains were all obtained from the same sample, sequenced in a study of a mutant IDH1 vaccine in newly diagnosed glioma. Using immunoSEQ multiplex PCR, the repertoire was profiled, and TCRdb retains in-frame clones only, with some absent. The sample has roughly 38,000 clones, about four fifths seen once. The time point is: week 23, last vaccination. The vaccine gave 300 ug of a 20-mer mutant IDH1 peptide subcutaneously per dose. These receptors' targets are unknown. Here the sequenced sample was PBMCs, taken from a glioma patient whose treatment included an IDH1 peptide vaccine. The receptors were sampled from a woman aged 40 to 49 with glioma. Some clones in this sample may be carry-over from other donors' samples.

The J gene is TRBJ2-7, the V gene TRBV23-1; 10 bases are a match to TRBD1. TRBV23-1 falls under the ORF class, with uncertain function. J was trimmed by 5 bases and V by 9 bases; bases with no gene match: 28. The CDR3 consists of 20 residues. Here the CDR3 reads CARQCRREDRGVAFGDEQYF. DNA of the CDR3: TGCGCCAGGCAGTGTAGACGTGAGGACAGGGGGGTCGCCTTTGGAGACGAGCAGTACTTC.

In its sample, this clone was seen a few times. The rearrangement links TRBV7-9 to TRBJ1-1, with D uncertain. The germline gives CDR1 SEHNR, CDR2 FQNEAQ (reference sequence). The CDR3 has 14 amino acids. V dropped 5 bases and J dropped 4 bases, with 14 bases sitting between them. In DNA form, the CDR3 reads TGTGCCAGCAGCCCCAGGTTGGCCGCCACTGAAGCTTTCTTT. Protein: CASSPRLAATEAFF.

This clone was observed a few times. The V and J genes are TRBV29-1 and TRBJ2-2; D remains unclear. CDR1 SQVTM and CDR2 ANQGSEA come from the germline V gene. The V gene lost 5 bases and the J gene lost 3 bases, with 4 bases spanning the gap. The CDR3 contains 11 residues. The CDR3 here is CSVSYTGELFF. DNA for the CDR3: TGCAGCGTTTCGTACACCGGGGAGCTGTTTTTT.

DNA of the CDR3: TGTGCCAGCAGCGCGCCTAGCGGGGGGGCGGCCGGGGAGCTGTTTTTT. It specifies CASSAPSGGAAGELFF. The chain has TRBV9 and TRBJ2-2; 12 bases match TRBD2. CDR1 is SGDLS and CDR2 is YYNGEE in the germline V gene. The length of the CDR3 is 16 residues. With V trimmed by 3 bases and J by 6 bases, 6 bases remained unmatched.

The V gene is TRBV4-1, the J gene TRBJ1-6; 8 positions agree with TRBD1. J lost 8 bases, V lost 3 bases, and 9 bases had no gene match. Germline CDR1 reads MGHRA; CDR2 reads YSYEKL. This CDR3 comprises 16 residues. CDR3 DNA sequence: TGCGCCAGCAGCCAGAGGGACAGGCTTTTTTATTCACCCCTCCACTTT. It encodes CASSQRDRLFYSPLHF.

V is TRBV27 and J is TRBJ2-7, with no clear D. This CDR3 spans 15 amino acids. Germline CDR1 reads MNHEY; CDR2 reads SMNVEV (reference sequence). V lost 2 bases and J 0 bases, leaving 11 bases between the germline ends. The CDR3, as DNA: TGTGCCAGCAGTTTAAGAAGCGCTCTCTCCTACGAGCAGTACTTC. It specifies CASSLRSALSYEQYF.

This clone was detected only once. The CDR3 sequence is CASRPSGQGTGQPQHF. The CDR3 DNA sequence: TGTGCCAGCAGACCCTCGGGACAGGGGACCGGGCAGCCCCAGCATTTT. The chain links TRBV27 to TRBJ1-5; 10 bases are shared with TRBD1. Per germline, CDR1 MNHEY and CDR2 SMNVEV (reference sequence). The CDR3 contains 16 residues. V lost 6 bases to trimming and J lost 7 bases; unmatched junction nucleotides: 12.

The rearrangement joins TRBV6-1 to TRBJ2-7; TRBD1 matches at 7 bases. CDR1 and CDR2 from the germline V gene are MNHNS and SASEGT. This CDR3 is 15 amino acids long. With 7 bases clipped from V and 6 bases from J, the junction kept 15 bases outside the gene matches. DNA for the CDR3: TGTGCCAGCACTCTAGAGAGGGGAAGGGGGCCCGAGCAGTACTTC. Encoded protein: CASTLERGRGPEQYF.

The CDR3 here is CASSLARDAGEQYF. CDR3 DNA: TGTGCCAGCAGCTTAGCCAGGGATGCCGGCGAGCAGTACTTC. The chain uses TRBV7-2 and TRBJ2-7; tentative D call: TRBD1 (5 bases). Germline V gives CDR1 SGHTA, CDR2 FQGNSA. Trimming shortened V by 0 bases and J by 6 bases, and 12 bases separated the two germline ends. The CDR3 consists of 14 residues.

The chain links TRBV28 to TRBJ1-1; the D gene is possibly TRBD1 (5 bases). The germline V and J ends were trimmed by 4 bases and 4 bases, with 19 bases remaining between them. CDR3 length equals 16 residues. Germline V lookup: CDR1 MDHEN, CDR2 SYDVKM. The CDR3 bases are TGTGCCAGCAGTTCTCGAGTCTTAGCAAGGGGCACTGAAGCTTTCTTT. Translation gives CASSSRVLARGTEAFF.

This clone was seen only a few times. The gene calls are TRBV4-2 and TRBJ1-2; 7 bases are shared with TRBD1. Germline values: CDR1 LGHNA, CDR2 YNFKEQ. This CDR3 has 17 amino acids. V lost 0 bases to trimming and J lost 8 bases; unmatched junction nucleotides: 15. The CDR3 is CASSQDFWAEGGRGYTF. As DNA, the CDR3 is TGTGCCAGCAGCCAAGATTTCTGGGCAGAAGGGGGCCGGGGCTACACCTTC.

This clone was observed a handful of times. This chain joins TRBV4-3 and TRBJ2-1; D not certain. V was pared by 4 bases and J by 7 bases, with 20 bases between. CDR1 LGHNA and CDR2 YSLEER come from the germline V gene. There are 16 residues in the CDR3. The CDR3 nucleotides are TGCGCCAGCAGCCTCATCGTATGGGGTAGTGGAAATGAGCAGTTCTTC. This translates into CASSLIVWGSGNEQFF.

The chain joins TRBV7-9 to TRBJ2-7; D ambiguous. Trimming removed 5 bases at V and 4 bases at J, with 12 bases between. CDR1 is SEHNR, CDR2 FQNEAQ, per germline (reference sequence). CDR3 length equals 13 residues. Here the CDR3 reads CASSPLTGYEQYF. The CDR3 bases are TGTGCCAGCAGCCCCCTGACCGGGTACGAGCAGTACTTC. Variable domain in full (rest from reference TRBV7-9 and TRBJ2-7): DTGVSQNPRHKITKRGQNVTFRCDPISEHNRLYWYRQTLGQGPEFLTYFQNEAQLEKSRLLSDRFSAERPKGSFSTLEIQRTEQGDSAMYLCASSPLTGYEQYFGPGTRLTVT.

This rearrangement joins TRBV28 to TRBJ2-7; tentative D call: TRBD1 (5 bases). CDR1 MDHEN and CDR2 SYDVKM come from the germline V gene. V lost 2 bases and J 0 bases, leaving 11 bases between the germline ends. The CDR3 is 15 amino acids. CDR3 in amino acids: CASSLPQGSSYEQYF. CDR3 DNA: TGTGCCAGCAGTTTACCTCAGGGAAGCTCCTACGAGCAGTACTTC.

This clone is medium-sized by share. This chain uses TRBV5-1 with TRBJ2-2, with 8 bases fitting TRBD2. After removal of 0 bases from V and 3 bases from J, the junction contained 7 bases not matched to a gene. This CDR3 is 17 amino acids long. CDR1 SGHRS and CDR2 YFSETQ come from the germline V gene. This chain's CDR3 is CASSLVPAGGDTGELFF. DNA for the CDR3: TGCGCCAGCAGCTTGGTTCCCGCGGGGGGAGACACCGGGGAGCTGTTTTTT.

This clone has just one count. The chain employs TRBV7-8 and TRBJ1-5; D gene uncertain. The ends were cut back, 0 bases at V and 3 bases at J, with 18 bases in the middle. CDR3 length: 18 amino acids. Germline CDR1 and CDR2: SGHVS and FQNEAQ. This CDR3 is CASSLAGYVGQFNQPQHF. In nucleotides, the CDR3 is TGTGCCAGCAGCTTAGCGGGCTATGTTGGCCAGTTCAATCAGCCCCAGCATTTT.

J is TRBJ2-7 and V is TRBV7-2; TRBD2 matches 8 bases. The CDR3 runs 15 residues. Germline CDR1 and CDR2: SGHTA and FQGNSA. J gave up 5 bases and V 6 bases, and 12 bases lay outside the gene matches. CDR3 DNA sequence: TGTGCCAGCAGACCGTCTCGTGGGACTAGAAACGAGCAGTACTTC. As protein: CASRPSRGTRNEQYF.

This sequence joins TRBV6-5 and TRBJ1-1; no clear D gene. Trimming cost V 7 bases and J 0 bases, with 9 bases left between them. The germline CDR1 and CDR2 sequences are MNHEY and SVGAGI. The length of the CDR3 is 13 residues. The chain's CDR3 is CASNPGMNTEAFF. The DNA of the CDR3 is TGTGCCAGCAACCCAGGCATGAACACTGAAGCTTTCTTT.

On this clone: One junction end disagrees with the germline gene, perhaps due to a read error. The J gene is TRBJ1-5, the V gene TRBV6-5; D gene unclear. The CDR3 runs to 13 residues. Germline CDR1 and CDR2: MNHEY and SVGAGI. The CDR3 DNA reads as TGTGCCAGCAGTTACTCGAGCATTCAGCCCCAGCATTTT. This encodes CASSYSSIQPQHF.

The chain couples TRBV14 to TRBJ2-2; the match to TRBD1 covers 9 bases. Trimming at V came to 4 bases and at J to 6 bases, leaving 9 bases not matched to a gene. The CDR3 consists of 16 residues. Germline V CDR1 and CDR2: SGHDN, FVKESK. The CDR3 reads CASSLSGQGRAGELFF. The CDR3 DNA sequence: TGTGCCAGCAGCCTCAGCGGACAGGGGAGGGCCGGGGAGCTGTTTTTT.

The chain uses TRBV9 and TRBJ2-3; 7 nucleotides align to TRBD2. This CDR3 is built from 17 residues. The germline V gene encodes CDR1 SGDLS and CDR2 YYNGEE. V was clipped by 3 bases and J by 0 bases; unmatched bases: 10. The CDR3 DNA reads TGTGCCAGCAGCGAACTGCCAACTAGCGTCAGCACAGATACGCAGTATTTT. This codes for CASSELPTSVSTDTQYF.

V and J are TRBV19 and TRBJ1-2, with unresolved D. Deletions cut 5 bases from V and 2 bases from J, with 6 bases between. Germline loops: CDR1 LNHDA, CDR2 SQIVND (reference sequence). CDR3 length: 12 amino acids. The DNA of the CDR3 is TGTGCCAGTAGTGGCAGGAACTATGGCTACACCTTC. Its translation: CASSGRNYGYTF.

This chain uses TRBV18 with TRBJ2-5, with D possibly being TRBD1 or TRBD2 (5 bases each). V was cut by 3 bases and J by 5 bases, with 22 bases left in between. The CDR3 extends over 17 amino acids. Germline V gene sequence: CDR1 KGHSH, CDR2 LQKENI. As DNA, the CDR3 is TGTGCCAGCTCACCCGCCACCGGGACCAACCGGGCTGAGACCCAGTACTTC. It yields the protein CASSPATGTNRAETQYF.

The chain has TRBV15 and TRBJ2-5; D is uncertain. There are 15 residues in the CDR3. Per the germline V gene, CDR1 is LNHNV and CDR2 is YYDKDF (reference sequence). V shed 1 base and J shed 3 bases, with 12 bases lying between them. The CDR3 DNA is TGTGCCACCAGCAGAGCGGGCCTGTTAGAAGAGACCCAGTACTTC. Protein product: CATSRAGLLEETQYF.

For the CDR3, the DNA is TGTGCCAGCAAAGGTGGCGGGTCGGGATCTTCCTCGGACAATCAGCCCCAGCATTTT. Its translation: CASKGGGSGSSSDNQPQHF. This sequence joins TRBV6-7 and TRBJ1-5; D uncertain. TRBV6-7 is designated an ORF whose function remains uncertain. V lost 7 bases and J 3 bases, leaving 28 bases between the germline ends. This CDR3 region has 19 residues.